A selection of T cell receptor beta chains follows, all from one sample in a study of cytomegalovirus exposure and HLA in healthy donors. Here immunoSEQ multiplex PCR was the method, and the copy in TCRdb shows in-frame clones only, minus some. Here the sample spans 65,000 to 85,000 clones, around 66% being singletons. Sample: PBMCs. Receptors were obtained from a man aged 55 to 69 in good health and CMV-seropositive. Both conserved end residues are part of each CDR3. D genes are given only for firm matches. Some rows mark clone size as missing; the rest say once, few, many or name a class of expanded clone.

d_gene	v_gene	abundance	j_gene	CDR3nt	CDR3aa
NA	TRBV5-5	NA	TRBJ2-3	TGTGCCAGCAGCTTTGCGACTAGCACAGATACGCAGTATTTT	CASSFATSTDTQYF
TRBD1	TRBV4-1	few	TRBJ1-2	TGCGCCAGCAGCCAAGCGGACAGGGGGGACTATGGCTACACCTTC	CASSQADRGDYGYTF
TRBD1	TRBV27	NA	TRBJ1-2	TGTGCCAGCAGGGACCATGGGGGACAGGGTCATGGCGGCTACACCTTC	CASRDHGGQGHGGYTF
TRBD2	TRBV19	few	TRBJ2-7	TGTGCCACCACGGGGGGTCTGGGCTCCTACGAGCAGTACTTC	CATTGGLGSYEQYF
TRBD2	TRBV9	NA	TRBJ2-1	TGTGCCAGCAGCTCAGGGACTAGCGGGAATCGGTACAATGAGCAGTTCTTC	CASSSGTSGNRYNEQFF
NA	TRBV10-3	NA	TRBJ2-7	TGTGCCATCAGTGAGTCCCCAGGAGGGGACTACGAGCAGTACTTC	CAISESPGGDYEQYF
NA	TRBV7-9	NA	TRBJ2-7	TGTTCCAGCAGCCTTGTAAATTACGAGCAGTACTTC	CSSSLVNYEQYF
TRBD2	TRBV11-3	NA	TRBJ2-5	TGTGCCAGCAGCATTATCACTAGCGGGGTGTGGAATCTAGAGACCCAGTACTTC	CASSIITSGVWNLETQYF
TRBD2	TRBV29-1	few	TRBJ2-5	TGCAGCGTTGGGAAGGGTGGTAGCGGGAAGGAGACCCAGTACTTC	CSVGKGGSGKETQYF
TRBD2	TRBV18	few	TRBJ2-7	TGTGCCAGCTCACTGTTAGCGGGAGCGCTTTACGAGCAGTACTTC	CASSLLAGALYEQYF
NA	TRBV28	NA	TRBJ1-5	TGTGCCAGCAGTTTGAGAACGGGTTTCGGCCAGCCCCAGCATTTT	CASSLRTGFGQPQHF
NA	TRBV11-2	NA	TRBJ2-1	TGTGCCAGCAGCTTAGTCCCAGGGTCCTCCTACAATGAGCAGTTCTTC	CASSLVPGSSYNEQFF
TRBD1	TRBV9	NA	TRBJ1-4	TGTGCCAGCAGCCCCGAGGGGGCGACAGGTGAAAAACTGTTTTTT	CASSPEGATGEKLFF
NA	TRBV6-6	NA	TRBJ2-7	TGTGCCAGCAGTTACTACCGGGGGTCCTACGAGCAGTACTTC	CASSYYRGSYEQYF
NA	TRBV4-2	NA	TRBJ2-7	TGTGCCAGCAGCCAAGAAAGCCGCTCCTCACTCTACGAGCAGTACTTC	CASSQESRSSLYEQYF
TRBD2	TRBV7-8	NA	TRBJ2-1	TGTGCCAGCAGCTTAGCGGGGACTAGCGGGACCAATGAGCAGTTCTTC	CASSLAGTSGTNEQFF
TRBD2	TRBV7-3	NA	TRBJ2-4	TGTGCCAGCAGCTTCTCCGAGAAAGCGGGATCGCACATTCAGTACTTC	CASSFSEKAGSHIQYF
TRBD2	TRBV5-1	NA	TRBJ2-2	TGCGCCAGCAGCTTGCGACTAGCAGGAAACGGGGAGCTGTTTTTT	CASSLRLAGNGELFF
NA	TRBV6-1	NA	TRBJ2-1	TGTGCCAGCAGTGAATTCTGGGGTAGCGGCAATGAGCAGTTCTTC	CASSEFWGSGNEQFF
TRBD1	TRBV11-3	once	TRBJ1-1	TGTGCCAGCAGCTTAGGCCAGTTAGGGGGCCTACCGGGTGCTTTCTTT	CASSLGQLGGLPGAFF
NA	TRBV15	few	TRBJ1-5	TGTGCCACCAGCAGAGACAGGGGCAATCAGCCCCAGCATTTT	CATSRDRGNQPQHF
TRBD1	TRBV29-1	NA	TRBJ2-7	TGCAGCGTACACCCGGGACAGGGGGTCTACGAGCAGTACTTC	CSVHPGQGVYEQYF
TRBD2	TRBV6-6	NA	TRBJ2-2	TGTGCCAGCAGAGGGAGGGTAAACACCGGGGAGCTGTTTTTT	CASRGRVNTGELFF
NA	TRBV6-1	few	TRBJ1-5	TGTGCCAGCAGGCAGGCGGGGGCGAATCAGCCCCAGCATTTT	CASRQAGANQPQHF
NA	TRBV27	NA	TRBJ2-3	TGTGCCAGCAGTCCCCTGGGCAGGGTAGGACCAGATACGCAGTATTTT	CASSPLGRVGPDTQYF
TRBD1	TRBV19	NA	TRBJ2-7	TGTGCCAGTAAATCGCGGGGACAGGGGGTCTACGAGCAGTACTTC	CASKSRGQGVYEQYF
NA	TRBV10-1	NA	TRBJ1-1	TGCGCCAGCAGTTCAAGTGAGGGCTTGGGGACTGAAGCTTTCTTT	CASSSSEGLGTEAFF
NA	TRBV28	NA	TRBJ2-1	TGTGCCAGCAGTTCAGGCAGTGGGTTTATTCGTGAGCAGTTCTTC	CASSSGSGFIREQFF
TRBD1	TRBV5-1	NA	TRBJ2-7	TGCGCCAGCAGCTGGGCGGACAGGGCCTACGAGCAGTACTTC	CASSWADRAYEQYF
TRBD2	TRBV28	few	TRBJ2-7	TGTGCCAGCAGTTCGTCTGGACTAGCGGGAGTTACTCTGCAGTACTTC	CASSSSGLAGVTLQYF
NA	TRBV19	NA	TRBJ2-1	TGTGCCAGTGCCGACGGAGGCCGAGACAATGAGCAGTTCTTC	CASADGGRDNEQFF
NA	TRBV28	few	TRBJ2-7	TGTGCCAGCAACGAACTCTCCTACGAGCAGTACTTC	CASNELSYEQYF
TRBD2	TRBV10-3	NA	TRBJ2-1	TGTGCCATCAGTGGTCCGACTAGCGGGATTCCGAGCTCCTACAATGAGCAGTTCTTC	CAISGPTSGIPSSYNEQFF
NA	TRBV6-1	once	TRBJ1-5	TGTGCCAGCACCATCAGCAATCAGCCCCAGCATTTT	CASTISNQPQHF
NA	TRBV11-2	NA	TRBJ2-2	TGTGCCAGCAAACCCGGGACATCAAACATCGGGGAGCTGTTTTTT	CASKPGTSNIGELFF
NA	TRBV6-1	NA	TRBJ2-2	TGTGCCAGCAGTGTCGACTTCCACACCGGGGAGCTGTTTTTT	CASSVDFHTGELFF
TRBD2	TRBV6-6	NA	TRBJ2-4	TGTGCCAGCAGCCCCGGGACTAGGCGCGAAAACATTCAGTACTTC	CASSPGTRRENIQYF
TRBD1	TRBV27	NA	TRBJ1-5	TGTGCCAGCCGGGACAGGGAGGATAGCAATCAGCCCCAGCATTTT	CASRDREDSNQPQHF
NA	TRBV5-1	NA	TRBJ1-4	TGCGCCAGCAGCTTGGCTAGCCTTAATGAAAAACTGTTTTTT	CASSLASLNEKLFF
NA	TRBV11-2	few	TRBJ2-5	TGTGCCAGCAGCCGAGGACTACAAGAGACCCAGTACTTC	CASSRGLQETQYF
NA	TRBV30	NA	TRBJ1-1	TGTGCCTGGAGTGTGGGCGGGGGGAGAGGGACCATGAACACTGAAGCTTTCTTT	CAWSVGGGRGTMNTEAFF
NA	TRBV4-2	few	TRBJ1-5	TGTGCCAGCAGCCAAGACGGGGAGAGCAATCAGCCCCAGCATTTT	CASSQDGESNQPQHF
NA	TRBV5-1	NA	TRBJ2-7	TGCGCCAGCAGCCCTGCTCCTCCCACGGGCGAGCAGTACTTC	CASSPAPPTGEQYF
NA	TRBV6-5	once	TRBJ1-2	TGTGCCAGCAGTTATGGGGCAGGGTGGGGCTACACCTTC	CASSYGAGWGYTF